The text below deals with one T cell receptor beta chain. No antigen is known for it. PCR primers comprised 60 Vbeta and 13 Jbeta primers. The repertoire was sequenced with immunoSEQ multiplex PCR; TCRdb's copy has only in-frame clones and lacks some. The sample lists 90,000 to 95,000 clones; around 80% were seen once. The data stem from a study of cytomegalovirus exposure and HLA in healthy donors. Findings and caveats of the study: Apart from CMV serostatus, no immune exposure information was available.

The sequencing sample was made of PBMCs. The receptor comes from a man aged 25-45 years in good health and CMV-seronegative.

The CDR3 nucleotides are TGTGCCATCAGTGAGGCGCAGGGGACAGGAAAGGAGTCACCCCTCCACTTT. Its translation is CAISEAQGTGKESPLHF. V and J are TRBV10-3 and TRBJ1-6; 8 bases map to TRBD1. CDR1 and CDR2 (germline): ENHRY, SYGVKD. V was pared by 2 bases and J by 10 bases, with 13 bases of the junction left unmatched. CDR3 length equals 17 residues.